This is a list of T cell receptor beta chains from one sample in a study of blood T cell repertoires in COVID-19. Clones were read by immunoSEQ multiplex PCR, and TCRdb kept only the in-frame ones, dropping some. Seen here are some 150,000 clones, 78% observed once, and the top ten hold approximately 6%. The sequencing input was PBMCs or T cells enriched from blood (not recorded which). The receptors were sampled from a woman aged 45 to 65 who had recovered from COVID-19. The CDR3 runs from the conserved cysteine through the conserved F or W. D genes are given only for firm matches. Rows give clone size only sometimes, using once, few, many, or a class for an expanded clone.

j_gene	abundance	d_gene	v_gene	CDR3nt	CDR3aa
TRBJ1-2	NA	TRBD1	TRBV5-4	TGTGCCAGCAACCTTGTGGGACAGGGGTATGGCTACACCTTC	CASNLVGQGYGYTF
TRBJ1-5	NA	NA	TRBV6-5	TGTGCCATCCAGGGGACGAGCAATCAGCCCCAGCATTTT	CAIQGTSNQPQHF
TRBJ1-2	NA	NA	TRBV6-5	TGTGCCAGCACACTTAACTATGGCTACACCTTC	CASTLNYGYTF
TRBJ1-4	few	NA	TRBV6-1	TGTGCCAGCAAGATGGCTGAAAAACTGTTTTTT	CASKMAEKLFF
TRBJ1-1	few	NA	TRBV28	TGTGCCAGCAGTTTACGCACTGAAGCTTTCTTT	CASSLRTEAFF
TRBJ1-1	NA	NA	TRBV5-1	TGCGCCAGCAGCCATAGAGGGACAACGAACACTGAAGCTTTCTTT	CASSHRGTTNTEAFF
TRBJ1-2	NA	TRBD1	TRBV19	TGTGCCGCACGGACAGGGGATGGCTATGGCTACACCTTC	CAARTGDGYGYTF
TRBJ1-6	NA	NA	TRBV6-5	TGTGCCAGCAGTTACCGCAGGGGCGGGCGCATATCACCCCTCCACTTT	CASSYRRGGRISPLHF
TRBJ2-1	NA	NA	TRBV4-1	TGCGCCAGCAGCCTCTACCCAAATGAGCAGTTCTTC	CASSLYPNEQFF
TRBJ1-2	few	NA	TRBV28	TGTGCCAGCAGTGCCACGACGCGAGGGTCCTATGGCTACACCTTC	CASSATTRGSYGYTF